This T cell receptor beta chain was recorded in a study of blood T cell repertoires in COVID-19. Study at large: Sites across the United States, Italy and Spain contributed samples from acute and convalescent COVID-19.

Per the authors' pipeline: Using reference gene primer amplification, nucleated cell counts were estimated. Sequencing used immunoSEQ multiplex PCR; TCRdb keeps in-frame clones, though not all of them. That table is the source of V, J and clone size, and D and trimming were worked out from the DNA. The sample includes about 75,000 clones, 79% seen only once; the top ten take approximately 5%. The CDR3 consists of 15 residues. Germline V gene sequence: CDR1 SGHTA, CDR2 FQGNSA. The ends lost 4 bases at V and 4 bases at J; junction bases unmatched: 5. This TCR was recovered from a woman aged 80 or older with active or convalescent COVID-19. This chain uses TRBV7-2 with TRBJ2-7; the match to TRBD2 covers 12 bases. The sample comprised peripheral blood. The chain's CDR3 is CASSYQTSGGYEQYF. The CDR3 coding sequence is TGTGCCAGCAGCTACCAGACTAGCGGGGGATACGAGCAGTACTTC.